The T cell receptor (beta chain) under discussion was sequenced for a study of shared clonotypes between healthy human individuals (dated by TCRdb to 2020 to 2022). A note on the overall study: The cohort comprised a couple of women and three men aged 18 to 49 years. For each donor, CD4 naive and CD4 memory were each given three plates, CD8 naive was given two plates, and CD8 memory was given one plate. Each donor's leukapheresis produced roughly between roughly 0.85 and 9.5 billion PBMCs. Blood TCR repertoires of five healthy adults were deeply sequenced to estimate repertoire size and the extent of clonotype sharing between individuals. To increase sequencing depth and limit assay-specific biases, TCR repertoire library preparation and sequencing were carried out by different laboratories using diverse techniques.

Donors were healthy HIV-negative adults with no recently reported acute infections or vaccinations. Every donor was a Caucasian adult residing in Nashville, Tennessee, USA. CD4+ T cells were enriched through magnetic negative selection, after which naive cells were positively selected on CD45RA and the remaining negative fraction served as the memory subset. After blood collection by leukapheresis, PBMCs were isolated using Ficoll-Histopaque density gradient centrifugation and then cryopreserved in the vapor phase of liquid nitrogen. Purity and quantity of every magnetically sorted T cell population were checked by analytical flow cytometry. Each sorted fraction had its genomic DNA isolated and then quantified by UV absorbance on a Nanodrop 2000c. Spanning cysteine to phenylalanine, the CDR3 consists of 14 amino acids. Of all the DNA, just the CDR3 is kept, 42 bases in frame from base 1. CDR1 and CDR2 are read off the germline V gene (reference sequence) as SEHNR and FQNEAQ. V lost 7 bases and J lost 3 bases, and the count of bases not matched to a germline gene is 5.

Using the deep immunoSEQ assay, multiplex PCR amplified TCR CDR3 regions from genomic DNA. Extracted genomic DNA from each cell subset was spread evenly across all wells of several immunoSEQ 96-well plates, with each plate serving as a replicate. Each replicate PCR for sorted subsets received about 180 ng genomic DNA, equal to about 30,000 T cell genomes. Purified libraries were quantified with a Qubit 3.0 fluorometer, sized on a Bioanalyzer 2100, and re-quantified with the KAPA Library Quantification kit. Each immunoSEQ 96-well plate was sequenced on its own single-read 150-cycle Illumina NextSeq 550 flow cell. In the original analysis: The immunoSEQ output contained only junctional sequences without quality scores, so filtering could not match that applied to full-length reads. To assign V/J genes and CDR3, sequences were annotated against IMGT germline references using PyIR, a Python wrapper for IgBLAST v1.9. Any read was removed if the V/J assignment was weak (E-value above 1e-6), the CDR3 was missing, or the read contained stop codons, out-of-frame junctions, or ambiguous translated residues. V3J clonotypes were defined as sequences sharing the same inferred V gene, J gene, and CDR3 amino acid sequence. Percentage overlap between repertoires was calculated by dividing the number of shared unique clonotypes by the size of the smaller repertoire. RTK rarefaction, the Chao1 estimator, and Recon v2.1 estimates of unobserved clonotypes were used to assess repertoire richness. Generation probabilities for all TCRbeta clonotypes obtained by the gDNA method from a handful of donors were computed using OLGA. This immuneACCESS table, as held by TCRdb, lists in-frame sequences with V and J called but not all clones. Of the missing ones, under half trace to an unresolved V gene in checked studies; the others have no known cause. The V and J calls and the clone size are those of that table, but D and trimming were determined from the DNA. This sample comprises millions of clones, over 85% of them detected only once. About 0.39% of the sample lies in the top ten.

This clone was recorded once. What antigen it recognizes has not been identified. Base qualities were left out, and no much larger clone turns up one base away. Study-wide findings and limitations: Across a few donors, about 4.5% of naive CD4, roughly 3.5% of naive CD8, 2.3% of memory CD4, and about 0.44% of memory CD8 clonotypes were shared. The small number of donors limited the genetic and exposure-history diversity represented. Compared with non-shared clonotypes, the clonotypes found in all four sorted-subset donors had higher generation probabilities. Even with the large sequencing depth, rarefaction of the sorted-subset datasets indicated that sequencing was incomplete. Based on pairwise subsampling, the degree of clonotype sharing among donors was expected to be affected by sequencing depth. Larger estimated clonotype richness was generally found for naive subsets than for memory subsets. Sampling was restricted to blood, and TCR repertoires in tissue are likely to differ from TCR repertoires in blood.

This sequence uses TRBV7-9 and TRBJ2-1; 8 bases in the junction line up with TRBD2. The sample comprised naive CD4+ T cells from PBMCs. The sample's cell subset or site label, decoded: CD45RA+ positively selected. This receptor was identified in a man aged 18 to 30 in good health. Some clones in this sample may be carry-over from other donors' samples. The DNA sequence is TGTGCCAGCATGATCCGGGAGGGCTACAATGAGCAGTTCTTC. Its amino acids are CASMIREGYNEQFF.